Each of the 10 T cell receptor beta chains below was sequenced from the same sample in a study of Ad26.COV2.S vaccination and SARS-CoV-2 variants. The sample's treatment: around 19 received Ad26.COV2.S at low or high dose, single or two shots; 5 received placebo; per-sample allocation not given. The investigators took samples on day 63 after the first vaccine or placebo injection. Method: immunoSEQ multiplex PCR; TCRdb's copy keeps in-frame clones and lacks some. The data contain fewer than 400,000 clones, just under 85% of them seen just once; the ten biggest clones take up 2.1%. The sequenced sample was peripheral blood, obtained in a trial of Ad26.COV2.S vaccine versus placebo. These receptors originate from a person aged 18-60 years who received the Ad26.COV2.S COVID-19 vaccine or a placebo.

The V call is TRBV10-3, the J call TRBJ2-3, with D unresolved. V was trimmed by 4 bases and J by 2 bases, leaving 1 base between them. The CDR3 is 11 amino acids. Germline values: CDR1 ENHRY, CDR2 SYGVKD. The CDR3 region is CAISATDTQYF. For the CDR3, the DNA is TGTGCCATCAGTGCCACAGATACGCAGTATTTT.

The CDR3 here is CASSLQMVNTEAFF. The CDR3 coding sequence is TGTGCCAGCAGCTTGCAGATGGTGAACACTGAAGCTTTCTTT. The chain joins TRBV5-4 to TRBJ1-1; D gene ambiguous. The CDR3 runs to 14 residues. V was pared by 1 base and J by 0 bases, with 7 bases between. CDR1 and CDR2 from the germline V gene are SGHNT and YYREEE (reference sequence).

The chain joins TRBV20-1 to TRBJ2-2, with D hard to call. The CDR3 runs to 15 residues. Germline V CDR1 and CDR2: DFQATT, SNEGSKA (reference sequence). The V end was cut by 3 bases, the J end by 3 bases, with 14 bases between. Written as DNA, the CDR3 is TGCAGTGCTAGTGGGCAGGAAATTCACACCGGGGAGCTGTTTTTT. Its protein product is CSASGQEIHTGELFF.

The chain couples TRBV7-9 to TRBJ2-6, with 7 bases matching TRBD2. V shed 0 bases, J shed 4 bases, and the junction held 12 bases outside the gene matches. CDR1 and CDR2 from the germline V gene are SEHNR and FQNEAQ (reference sequence). The CDR3 has 19 residues. The CDR3 here is CASSLASPVGGRGANVLTF. In DNA form, the CDR3 reads TGTGCCAGCAGCTTAGCCTCCCCCGTGGGGGGGAGAGGGGCCAACGTCCTGACTTTC.

The chain has TRBV5-1 and TRBJ2-3; 10 bases are shared with TRBD2. The CDR3 loop spans 15 amino acids. Germline V gene sequence: CDR1 SGHRS, CDR2 YFSETQ. Trimming took 2 bases from V and 6 from J; bases not matched to a gene: 6. The CDR3 reads CASSLSSGGEDTQYF. CDR3 DNA sequence: TGCGCCAGCAGCTTAAGCAGCGGGGGGGAGGATACGCAGTATTTT.

The V gene is TRBV27, the J gene TRBJ1-1; D ambiguous. V was cut by 3 bases and J by 0 bases, with 11 bases left in between. This CDR3 is built from 15 residues. Germline CDR1 MNHEY, CDR2 SMNVEV (reference sequence). The CDR3 coding sequence is TGTGCCAGCAGTTTGTTCGGTCAGGTGAACACTGAAGCTTTCTTT. It translates to CASSLFGQVNTEAFF.

The chain joins TRBV7-9 to TRBJ1-5, with 9 bases lining up with TRBD1. Germline CDR1 reads SEHNR; CDR2 reads FQNEAQ (reference sequence). The V segment lost 1 base and the J segment 1 base; nucleotides outside the gene matches: 5. The CDR3 is 17 amino acids. The CDR3 loop reads CASSLEDRGLSNQPQHF. Here the CDR3 DNA reads TGTGCCAGCAGCTTAGAAGACAGGGGGTTAAGCAATCAGCCCCAGCATTTT.

This chain links TRBV21-1 with TRBJ1-1; the table gives TRBD1 as D, unverified against the DNA. TRBV21-1 is given as a pseudogene. The length of the CDR3 is 13 residues. For the CDR3, the DNA is TGTGCCAGCGCAAGGGACAGGGTGGAGGAAGCTTTCTTT. This gives the protein CASARDRVEEAFF.

The J gene is TRBJ1-1, the V gene TRBV2; D gene uncertain. CDR3 length: 12 residues. The germline CDR1 and CDR2 sequences are SNHLY and FYNNEI. V gave up 4 bases and J gave up 4 bases, with 7 bases separating them. CDR3: CASSGDSTEAFF. The CDR3 nucleotides are TGTGCCAGCAGTGGGGATAGCACTGAAGCTTTCTTT.

The chain links TRBV5-1 to TRBJ2-3, with 9 nucleotides matching TRBD1. The germline CDR1 and CDR2 sequences are SGHRS and YFSETQ. J gave up 4 bases and V 4 bases, and 7 bases lay outside the gene matches. The CDR3 spans 15 residues. The CDR3 nucleotides read TGCGCCAGCAGCGCCCGGGACAGGGCCCCAGATACGCAGTATTTT. Amino acids: CASSARDRAPDTQYF.